The next 11 T cell receptor beta chains were all read from a single sample in a study of T-cell memory formation after mild COVID-19. TCRdb reprocessed the 5' RACE reads with MiXCR, giving one entry per CDR3 protein. The data show about 110,000 distinct CDR3 sequences, more than 15% seen once. Input material: PBMCs or a T cell subset sorted from them (not recorded which). The source of these receptors is an adult woman who had mild COVID-19 (a few samples of this study predate the infection). Cell type and time point are not known.

This clonotype was observed a few times. V is TRBV6-6 and J is TRBJ1-1, with a possible D match to TRBD1 (6 bases). Between the trimmed V and J ends, which lost 3 bases and 5 bases, there was a span of 10 bases. Germline V gene sequence: CDR1 MNHNY, CDR2 SVGAGI (reference sequence). This CDR3 has 13 residues. This CDR3 is CASSYTRGTEAFF. CDR3 bases: TGTGCCAGCAGTTATACCAGGGGAACTGAAGCTTTCTTT.

This clonotype was observed a few times. The chain carries TRBV11-1 and TRBJ2-4, with 12 positions matching TRBD2. The CDR3 extends over 18 amino acids. J gave up 0 bases and V 5 bases, and 8 bases lay outside the gene matches. The germline V gene encodes CDR1 SGHAT and CDR2 FQDESV (reference sequence). In DNA, the CDR3 is TGTGCCAGCAGCAGGACTAGCGGGACGCCTACAGCCAAAAACATTCAGTACTTC. Translation gives CASSRTSGTPTAKNIQYF.

In this sample, this clonotype turned up many times. The chain uses TRBV11-2 and TRBJ2-7; no definite D call. The CDR3 runs 14 residues. From germline, CDR1 is SGHAT and CDR2 FQNNGV. Trimming removed 1 base from V and 3 bases from J, with 10 bases in between. The DNA of the CDR3 is TGTGCCAGCAGCTTAGTCGGACCAAGCTACGAGCAGTACTTC. Translated: CASSLVGPSYEQYF.

This clonotype has just a few counts. V gene TRBV29-1 combines with J gene TRBJ2-1; possible D gene TRBD1, 6 bases. Trimming shortened V by 5 bases and J by 6 bases, and 17 bases separated the two germline ends. The CDR3 loop spans 14 amino acids. Germline values: CDR1 SQVTM, CDR2 ANQGSEA. CDR3 sequence reads: CSVPGVVSGNEQFF. CDR3 nucleotides: TGCAGCGTTCCAGGGGTGGTGAGTGGCAATGAGCAGTTCTTC.

In DNA form, the CDR3 reads TGTGCCAGCAGCAAAGTTAGGGGGGCGATACTCCAAGAGACCCAGTACTTC. It translates to CASSKVRGAILQETQYF. This rearrangement joins TRBV21-1 to TRBJ2-5; the D segment call TRBD1 is taken from the table without a DNA check. TRBV21-1 is a recognized pseudogene. The CDR3 consists of 17 residues.

This clonotype turned up a few times. The genes are TRBV12-3 or TRBV12-4 and TRBJ2-7; 10 bases agree with TRBD2. Unmatched junction bases numbered 4, after V lost 7 bases and J lost 4 bases. The CDR3 extends over 13 amino acids. The CDR3 bases are TGTGCCAGCAAACTAGCGGGAAGGTACGAGCAGTACTTC. It translates to CASKLAGRYEQYF.

This clonotype turned up a few times. The gene calls are TRBV7-6 and TRBJ2-3; 9 bases fit TRBD2. Germline V gene lookup returns CDR1 SGHVS and CDR2 FNYEAQ. Unmatched junction bases numbered 3, after V lost 3 bases and J lost 2 bases. CDR3 length: 15 residues. CDR3 amino acids: CASSFSGSDTDTQYF. CDR3 DNA sequence: TGTGCCAGCAGCTTTAGCGGGAGCGACACAGATACGCAGTATTTT. Together with reference TRBV7-6 and TRBJ2-3, the CDR3 gives the full variable domain: GAGVSQSPRYKVTKRGQDVALRCDPISGHVSLYWYRQALGQGPEFLTYFNYEAQQDKSGLPNDRFSAERPEGSISTLTIQRTEQRDSAMYRCASSFSGSDTDTQYFGPGTRLTVL.

This chain uses TRBV7-8 with TRBJ2-3; D may be TRBD2 (6 bases). Trimming shortened V by 6 bases and J by 0 bases, and 13 bases separated the two germline ends. This CDR3 has 15 residues. Per germline, CDR1 SGHVS and CDR2 FQNEAQ. Here the CDR3 reads CASRDYRGSTDTQYF. CDR3 sequence (DNA): TGTGCCAGCAGGGACTACAGAGGTAGCACAGATACGCAGTATTTT.

The rearrangement joins TRBV2 to TRBJ1-1; 10 nucleotides align to TRBD1. This CDR3 spans 12 amino acids. CDR1 is SNHLY, CDR2 FYNNEI, per germline. The V segment lost 10 bases and the J segment 7 bases; nucleotides outside the gene matches: 6. The CDR3 bases are TGTGCCAACAGACAGGGGGCGAATGAAGCTTTCTTT. This encodes CANRQGANEAFF.

This clonotype was observed a handful of times. This rearrangement joins TRBV20-1 to TRBJ2-1; TRBD2 is a possible D gene (6 bases). The CDR3 spans 17 residues. The germline V gene encodes CDR1 DFQATT and CDR2 SNEGSKA (reference sequence). V dropped 3 bases and J dropped 1 base, with 19 bases sitting between them. CDR3 amino acids: CSASQHGIAESYNEQFF. Here the CDR3 DNA reads TGCAGTGCTAGCCAGCATGGGATAGCGGAATCCTACAATGAGCAGTTCTTC.

V usage is TRBV7-9 and J usage is TRBJ2-7, with TRBD1 matching 9 bases. The V segment lost 1 base and the J segment 0 bases; nucleotides outside the gene matches: 7. The V gene's germline CDR1 is SEHNR and CDR2 FQNEAQ (reference sequence). CDR3 length: 17 amino acids. DNA of the CDR3: TGTGCCAGCAGCTTAGAGCGAGACAGGGGGGACTCCTACGAGCAGTACTTC. The encoded protein is CASSLERDRGDSYEQYF. Full variable domain (remainder filled in from reference TRBV7-9 and TRBJ2-7): DTGVSQNPRHKITKRGQNVTFRCDPISEHNRLYWYRQTLGQGPEFLTYFQNEAQLEKSRLLSDRFSAERPKGSFSTLEIQRTEQGDSAMYLCASSLERDRGDSYEQYFGPGTRLTVT.